This T cell receptor (beta chain) emerged from a study of T cell responses to AZD1222 COVID-19 vaccine. General study results and limits: With two AZD1222 doses given, Spike-specific TCR breadth and depth both rose.

Clones were read by immunoSEQ multiplex PCR, and TCRdb kept only the in-frame ones, dropping some. The repertoire consists of 65,000 to 75,000 clones, with 88% occurring once and the leading ten covering around 4.8%. This clone was seen a handful of times. Its antigen is currently unknown. The TCR comes from an adult who received the MenACWY meningococcal vaccine as a control. This material consisted of peripheral blood, taken 28 days after the second dose of the MenACWY control vaccine.

The CDR3 DNA follows: TGTGCCAGCAGCGGGGTTGGGTGGGGAGATTCACCCCTCCACTTT. Amino acids: CASSGVGWGDSPLHF. The gene calls are TRBV7-9 and TRBJ1-6; no definite D call. Germline V gene data show CDR1 as SEHNR and CDR2 as FQNEAQ (reference sequence). CDR3 length: 15 residues. V was clipped by 5 bases and J by 8 bases, with 16 bases between them.